Sequencing of this T cell receptor (beta chain) was carried out in a study of blood T cell repertoires in COVID-19. Per the original data handling: Cell counts per sample came from amplifying reference gene primers. Using immunoSEQ multiplex PCR, the repertoire was profiled, and TCRdb retains in-frame clones only, with some absent. Clonal size and the V and J genes are those of that table, whereas D and trimming came from the DNA. The sample shows around 200,000 clones, 87% of them seen only once. The CDR3 loop spans 13 amino acids. V was pared by 4 bases and J by 8 bases, with 12 bases between. The germline CDR1 and CDR2 sequences are MGHRA and YSYEKL.

The sequence was collected from a woman aged 18-29 years who had recovered from COVID-19. The chain joins TRBV4-1 to TRBJ2-1, with D tentatively TRBD2 (6 bases). The sequenced material came from peripheral blood. CDR3 protein: CASSREVAYEQFF. CDR3 nucleotides: TGCGCCAGCAGCCGGGAGGTAGCATATGAGCAGTTCTTC.